What follows describes a single T cell receptor beta chain. The data stem from a study of blood T cell repertoires in COVID-19. About the study: The United States, Italy and Spain supplied acute and convalescent COVID-19 samples. In each case, the material was cDNA or gDNA derived from T cells, B-cell-depleted T cells, or PBMCs.

As processed by the authors: For nucleated cells, counts were estimated from reference gene primer amplification. The protocol was immunoSEQ multiplex PCR, while the TCRdb copy is restricted to in-frame clones and leaves out a portion. D and trimming were read from the DNA, whereas the V and J calls and clone size are those reported in that table. The data show over 95,000 clones, about four fifths seen once. With 4 bases removed from V and 1 base from J, the gap between germline ends came to 11 bases. The germline CDR1 and CDR2 sequences are MDHEN and SYDVKM. CDR3 length: 15 amino acids. The sequenced material came from peripheral blood. This clonotype was obtained from a woman aged 80 or older with active or convalescent COVID-19. V is TRBV28 and J is TRBJ1-3; possibly TRBD1 for D (5 bases). CDR3 DNA sequence: TGTGCCAGCAGTTCTGTGGGGGGATCTGGAAACACCATATATTTT. Residues: CASSSVGGSGNTIYF.